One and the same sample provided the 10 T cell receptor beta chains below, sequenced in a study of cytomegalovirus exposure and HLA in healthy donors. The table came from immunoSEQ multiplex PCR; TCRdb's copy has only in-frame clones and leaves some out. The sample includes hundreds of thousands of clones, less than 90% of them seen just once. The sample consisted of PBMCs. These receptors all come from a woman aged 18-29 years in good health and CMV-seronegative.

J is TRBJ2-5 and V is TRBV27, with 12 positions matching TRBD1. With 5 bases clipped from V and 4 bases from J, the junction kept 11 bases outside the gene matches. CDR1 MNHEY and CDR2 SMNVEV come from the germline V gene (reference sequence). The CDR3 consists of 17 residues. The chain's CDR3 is CASSLIPGQGAGETQYF. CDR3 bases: TGTGCCAGCAGTCTAATCCCGGGACAGGGGGCAGGAGAGACCCAGTACTTC.

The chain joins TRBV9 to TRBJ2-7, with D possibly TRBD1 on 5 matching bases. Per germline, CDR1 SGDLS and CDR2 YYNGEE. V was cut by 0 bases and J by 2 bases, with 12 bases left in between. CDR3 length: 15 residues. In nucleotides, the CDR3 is TGTGCCAGCAGCGTAGCCCCCGACAGTACCTACGAGCAGTACTTC. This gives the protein CASSVAPDSTYEQYF.

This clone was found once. The CDR3 loop is CASTKRGYEQYF. CDR3 coding DNA: TGTGCCAGCACCAAGCGGGGTTACGAGCAGTACTTC. V gene TRBV5-6 combines with J gene TRBJ2-7; TRBD2 aligns across 7 bases. Germline V gives CDR1 SGHDT, CDR2 YYEEEE. The CDR3 sequence is 12 residues long. With V trimmed by 6 bases and J by 4 bases, 4 bases remained unmatched.

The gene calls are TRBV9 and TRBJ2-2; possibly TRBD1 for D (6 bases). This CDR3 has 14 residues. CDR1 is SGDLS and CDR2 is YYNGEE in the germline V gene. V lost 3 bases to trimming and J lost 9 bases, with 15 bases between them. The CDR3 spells CASSAPQGHRELFF. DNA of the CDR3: TGTGCCAGCAGCGCCCCACAGGGACACCGGGAGCTGTTTTTT.

CDR3 region: CASSVDRAYYEQYF. In DNA form, the CDR3 reads TGCGCCAGCAGCGTCGACAGGGCCTACTACGAGCAGTACTTC. This chain links TRBV5-1 with TRBJ2-7; 7 nucleotides line up with TRBD1. Germline V lookup: CDR1 SGHRS, CDR2 YFSETQ. This CDR3 spans 14 amino acids. Trimming cost V 4 bases and J 3 bases; bases outside gene matches: 7.

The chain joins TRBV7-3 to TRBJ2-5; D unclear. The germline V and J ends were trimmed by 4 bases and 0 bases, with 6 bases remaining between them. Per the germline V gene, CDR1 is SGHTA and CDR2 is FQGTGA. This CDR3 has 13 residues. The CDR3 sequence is CASSSMYQETQYF. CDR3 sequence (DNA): TGTGCCAGCAGCTCCATGTACCAAGAGACCCAGTACTTC.

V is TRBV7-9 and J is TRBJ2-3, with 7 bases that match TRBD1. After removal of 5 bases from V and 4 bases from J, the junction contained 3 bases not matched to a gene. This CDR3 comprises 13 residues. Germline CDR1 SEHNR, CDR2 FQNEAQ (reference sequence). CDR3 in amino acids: CASSPRGPDTQYF. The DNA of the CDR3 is TGTGCCAGCAGCCCGAGGGGGCCAGATACGCAGTATTTT.

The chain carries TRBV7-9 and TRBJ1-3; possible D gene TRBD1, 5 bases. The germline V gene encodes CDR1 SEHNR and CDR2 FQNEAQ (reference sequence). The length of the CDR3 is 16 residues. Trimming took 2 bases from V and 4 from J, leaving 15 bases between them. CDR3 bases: TGTGCCAGCAGCTTAAGGGGCAGGGTAACCGGAAACACCATATATTTT. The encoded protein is CASSLRGRVTGNTIYF. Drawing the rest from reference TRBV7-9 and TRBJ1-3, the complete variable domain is DTGVSQNPRHKITKRGQNVTFRCDPISEHNRLYWYRQTLGQGPEFLTYFQNEAQLEKSRLLSDRFSAERPKGSFSTLEIQRTEQGDSAMYLCASSLRGRVTGNTIYFGEGSWLTVV.

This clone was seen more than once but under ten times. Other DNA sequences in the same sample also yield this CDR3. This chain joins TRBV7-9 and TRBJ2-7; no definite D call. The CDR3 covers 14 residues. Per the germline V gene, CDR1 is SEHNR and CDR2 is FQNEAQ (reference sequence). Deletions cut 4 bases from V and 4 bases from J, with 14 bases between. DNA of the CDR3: TGTGCCAGCAGCTATGGCCAACCGAGTTACGAGCAGTACTTC. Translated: CASSYGQPSYEQYF.

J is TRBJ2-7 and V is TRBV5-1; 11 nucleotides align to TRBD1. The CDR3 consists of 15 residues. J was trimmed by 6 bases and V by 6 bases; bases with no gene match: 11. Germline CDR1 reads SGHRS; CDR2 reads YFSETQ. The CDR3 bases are TGCGCCAGCACCCAACGGGGACAGGGGGGCCTCGAGCAGTACTTC. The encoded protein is CASTQRGQGGLEQYF. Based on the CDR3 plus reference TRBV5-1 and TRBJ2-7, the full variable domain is KAGVTQTPRYLIKTRGQQVTLSCSPISGHRSVSWYQQTPGQGLQFLFEYFSETQRNKGNFPGRFSGRQFSNSRSEMNVSTLELGDSALYLCASTQRGQGGLEQYFGPGTRLTVT.